The 13 T cell receptor beta chains below all came from one sample that was sequenced in a study of T-cell memory formation after mild COVID-19 (dated by TCRdb to the early 2020s). Libraries were made using 5' RACE. TCRdb lists the instrument as Illumina NovaSeq 6000. Using fastp trimming at Q25 and MiXCR clonotype assembly, TCRdb reanalyzed the public sequencing data and kept in-frame beta chains. Rows with a matching CDR3 protein are joined into one entry that keeps the most common DNA and genes. Here the sample has 300,000 to 350,000 distinct CDR3 sequences; approximately 19% occur a single time. In total, the top ten clones hold roughly 20% of the sample. What was sequenced was PBMCs or a T cell subset sorted from them (not recorded which). The receptor set was obtained from a man between 18 and 35 years old who had mild COVID-19 (a few samples of this study predate the infection). The sample titles of this study are shuffled in the database, so cell type and time point are left out; the donor was told from shared clones.

The chain recombines TRBV7-2 with TRBJ2-5; D gene uncertain. In germline, CDR1 is SGHTA, CDR2 FQGNSA. The CDR3 runs 13 residues. Trimming shortened V by 8 bases and J by 2 bases, and 12 bases separated the two germline ends. The CDR3 is CASGRARQETQYF. Written as DNA, the CDR3 is TGTGCCAGCGGAAGAGCTCGTCAAGAGACCCAGTACTTC.

This chain links TRBV5-6 with TRBJ2-5, with D possibly TRBD1 on 5 matching bases. Trimming shortened V by 4 bases and J by 2 bases, and 18 bases separated the two germline ends. The CDR3 contains 16 residues. Germline V gives CDR1 SGHDT, CDR2 YYEEEE. For the CDR3, the DNA is TGTGCCAGCAGCCCCTGGGGCCTGCTAAGGCAAGAGACCCAGTACTTC. This sequence encodes CASSPWGLLRQETQYF.

V usage is TRBV20-1 and J usage is TRBJ1-4; D is uncertain. The germline V gene encodes CDR1 DFQATT and CDR2 SNEGSKA (reference sequence). V was trimmed by 2 bases and J by 7 bases, leaving 5 bases between them. CDR3 size: 11 residues. CDR3 sequence reads: CSARLLEKLFF. CDR3 DNA: TGCAGTGCTAGATTGCTTGAAAAACTGTTTTTT.

This sequence joins TRBV12-3 or TRBV12-4 and TRBJ2-2, with 7 bases aligning to TRBD2. V lost 7 bases to trimming and J lost 7 bases; unmatched junction nucleotides: 9. This CDR3 region has 14 residues. The CDR3 DNA is TGTGCCAGCACCCTAGCGGTAGTGTTCGGGGAGCTGTTTTTT. This sequence encodes CASTLAVVFGELFF.

CDR3: CASSLISGATGGETQYF. Written as DNA, the CDR3 is TGTGCCAGCAGCTTAATTTCGGGGGCGACTGGAGGAGAGACCCAGTACTTC. The chain links TRBV7-8 to TRBJ2-5; D may be TRBD1 or TRBD2 (6 bases each). Between the trimmed V and J ends, which lost 2 bases and 4 bases, there was a span of 20 bases. Germline assignment: CDR1 SGHVS and CDR2 FQNEAQ. The CDR3 length is 17 residues. Full variable domain (outside the CDR3, taken from reference TRBV7-8 and TRBJ2-5): GAGVSQSPRYKVAKRGQDVALRCDPISGHVSLFWYQQALGQGPEFLTYFQNEAQLDKSGLPSDRFFAERPEGSVSTLKIQRTQQEDSAVYLCASSLISGATGGETQYFGPGTRLLVL.

This clonotype has a handful of counts. The rearrangement joins TRBV20-1 to TRBJ1-2; TRBD1 aligns across 8 bases. Germline-derived CDR1 and CDR2 are DFQATT and SNEGSKA (reference sequence). The CDR3 extends over 16 amino acids. V was clipped by 4 bases and J by 5 bases; unmatched bases: 15. The DNA of the CDR3 is TGCAGTGCTAACCCAGGGGGCGCCGGCATCTTATATGGCTACACCTTC. Protein sequence: CSANPGGAGILYGYTF.

The chain links TRBV5-1 to TRBJ2-1, with 9 bases matching TRBD2. V was clipped by 0 bases and J by 5 bases; unmatched bases: 6. The CDR3 is 16 residues long. Looked up from germline, CDR1 is SGHRS and CDR2 is YFSETQ. Here the CDR3 reads CASSLGAAGGHNEQFF. Written as DNA, the CDR3 is TGCGCCAGCAGCTTGGGGGCAGCGGGGGGACACAATGAGCAGTTCTTC.

The chain is built from TRBV7-8 and TRBJ2-5, with D possibly TRBD2 on 5 matching bases. Germline V gene lookup returns CDR1 SGHVS and CDR2 FQNEAQ. Between the trimmed V and J ends, which lost 2 bases and 0 bases, there was a span of 10 bases. This CDR3 comprises 15 residues. Written as DNA, the CDR3 is TGTGCCAGCAGCTTAAGGATGGGAGACCAAGAGACCCAGTACTTC. Its protein is CASSLRMGDQETQYF.

Ten or more counts support this clonotype. V is TRBV5-1 and J is TRBJ1-2; 12 nucleotides agree with TRBD1. Trimming cost V 4 bases and J 4 bases; bases outside gene matches: 5. The germline V gene encodes CDR1 SGHRS and CDR2 YFSETQ. This CDR3 comprises 15 residues. The CDR3 protein is CASSEGTGGLYGYTF. The CDR3, as DNA: TGCGCCAGCAGCGAAGGGACAGGGGGCCTCTATGGCTACACCTTC.

The CDR3 protein is CASRTTGGNTEAFF. CDR3 in DNA: TGTGCCAGCAGGACGACAGGGGGGAACACTGAAGCTTTCTTT. This chain links TRBV12-3 or TRBV12-4 with TRBJ1-1; 9 nucleotides agree with TRBD1. V lost 6 bases, J lost 1 base, and 3 bases stayed unmatched. CDR3 length: 14 amino acids.

The chain links TRBV20-1 to TRBJ2-7; TRBD1 might be the D (6 bases). Per the germline V gene, CDR1 is DFQATT and CDR2 is SNEGSKA (reference sequence). The V end was cut by 5 bases, the J end by 2 bases, with 13 bases between. The CDR3 is 13 amino acids. CDR3 region: CSALSDSPYEQYF. In DNA, the CDR3 is TGCAGTGCTCTTTCGGACAGCCCCTACGAGCAGTACTTC.

Only a few counts were recorded for this clonotype. This chain connects TRBV15 to TRBJ2-1, with D tentatively TRBD1 (5 bases). The CDR3 runs to 13 residues. V was shortened by 3 bases and J by 10 bases, with 13 bases between the two germline ends. CDR1 and CDR2 from the germline V gene are LNHNV and YYDKDF (reference sequence). CDR3 DNA sequence: TGTGCCACCAGCAGGCGTGGGGCCGAAGAGCAGTTCTTC. Protein: CATSRRGAEEQFF.

This clonotype appeared a few times. The chain combines TRBV6-5 with TRBJ2-4, with D uncertain. The CDR3 is 15 amino acids. V was clipped by 0 bases and J by 6 bases, with 12 bases between them. Germline V gives CDR1 MNHEY, CDR2 SVGAGI. The CDR3 bases are TGTGCCAGCAGTTACTCGACGCATGGCCTAAACATTCAGTACTTC. Residues: CASSYSTHGLNIQYF.